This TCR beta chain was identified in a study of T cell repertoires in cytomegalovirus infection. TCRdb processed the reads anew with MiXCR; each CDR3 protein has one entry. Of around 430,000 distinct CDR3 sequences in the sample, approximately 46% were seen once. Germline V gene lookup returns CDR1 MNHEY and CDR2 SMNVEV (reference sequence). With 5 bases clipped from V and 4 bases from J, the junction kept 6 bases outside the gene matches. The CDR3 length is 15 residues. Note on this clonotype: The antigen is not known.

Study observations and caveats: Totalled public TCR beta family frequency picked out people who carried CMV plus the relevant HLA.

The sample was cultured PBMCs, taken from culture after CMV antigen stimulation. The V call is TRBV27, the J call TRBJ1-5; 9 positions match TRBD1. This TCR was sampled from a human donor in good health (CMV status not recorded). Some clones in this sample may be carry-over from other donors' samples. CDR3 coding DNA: TGTGCCAGCAGTGCGGCGGACAGGGGAAATCAGCCCCAGCATTTT. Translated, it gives CASSAADRGNQPQHF.